Reported below is one TCR beta chain. Its specificity is unknown. These data belong to a study of PD-L1 blockade in urothelial cancer. Repertoires were generated with immunoSEQ multiplex PCR, while TCRdb's copy carries only in-frame clones and drops some. The sample carries 70,000 to 95,000 clones, roughly 90% recorded once. Study-level points and caveats: Tumor-associated clones in blood expanded more at 3 weeks in durable-benefit patients.

This sample's time point: pretreatment peripheral blood. The sample consisted of PBMCs, taken around atezolizumab (anti-PD-L1) treatment. The sequence derives from a woman of 80 years or more with urothelial cancer.

Here the CDR3 reads CASSLEQESYEQYF. CDR3 coding DNA: TGCGCCAGCAGCTTGGAACAGGAGTCCTACGAGCAGTACTTC. The V and J genes are TRBV5-1 and TRBJ2-7; maybe TRBD1 (5 bases). The CDR3 loop spans 14 amino acids. V was clipped by 0 bases and J by 1 base, with 8 bases between them. Germline CDR1 is SGHRS and CDR2 is YFSETQ.